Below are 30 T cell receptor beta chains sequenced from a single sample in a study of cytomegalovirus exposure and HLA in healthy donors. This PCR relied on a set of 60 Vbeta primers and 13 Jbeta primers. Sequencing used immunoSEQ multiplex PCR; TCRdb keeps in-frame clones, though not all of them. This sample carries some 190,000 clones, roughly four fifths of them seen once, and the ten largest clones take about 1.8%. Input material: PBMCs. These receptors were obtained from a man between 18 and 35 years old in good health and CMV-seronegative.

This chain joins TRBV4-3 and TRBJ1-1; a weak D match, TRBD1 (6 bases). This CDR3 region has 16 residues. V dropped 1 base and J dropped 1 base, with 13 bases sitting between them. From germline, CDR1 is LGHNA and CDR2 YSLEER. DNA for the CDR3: TGCGCCAGCAGCCAAGGAGGGGGAAGACGGAACACTGAAGCTTTCTTT. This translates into CASSQGGGRRNTEAFF.

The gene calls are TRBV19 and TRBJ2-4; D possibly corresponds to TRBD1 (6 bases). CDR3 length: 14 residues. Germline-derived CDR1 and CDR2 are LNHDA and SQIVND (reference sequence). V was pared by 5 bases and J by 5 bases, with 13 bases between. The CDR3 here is CASSPSDRQNIQYF. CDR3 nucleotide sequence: TGTGCCAGTAGTCCGTCGGACAGACAAAACATTCAGTACTTC.

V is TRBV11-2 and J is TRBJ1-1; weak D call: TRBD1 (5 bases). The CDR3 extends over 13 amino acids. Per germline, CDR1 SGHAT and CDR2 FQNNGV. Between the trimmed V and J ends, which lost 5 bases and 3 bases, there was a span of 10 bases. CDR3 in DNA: TGTGCCAGCAGCAAACAGGTTGACACTGAAGCTTTCTTT. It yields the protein CASSKQVDTEAFF.

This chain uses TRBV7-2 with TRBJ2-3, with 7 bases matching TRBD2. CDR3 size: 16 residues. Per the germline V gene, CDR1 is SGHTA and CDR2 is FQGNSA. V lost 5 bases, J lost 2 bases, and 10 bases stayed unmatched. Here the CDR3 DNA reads TGTGCCAGCAGCCGAATAGGCGGGAGTTCCACAGATACGCAGTATTTT. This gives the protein CASSRIGGSSTDTQYF.

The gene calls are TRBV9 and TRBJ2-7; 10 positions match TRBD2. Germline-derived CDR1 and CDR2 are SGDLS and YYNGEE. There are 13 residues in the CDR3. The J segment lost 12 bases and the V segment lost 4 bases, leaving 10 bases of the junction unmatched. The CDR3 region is CASSKGVAGGVYF. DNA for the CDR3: TGTGCCAGCAGCAAGGGAGTAGCGGGGGGTGTGTACTTC.

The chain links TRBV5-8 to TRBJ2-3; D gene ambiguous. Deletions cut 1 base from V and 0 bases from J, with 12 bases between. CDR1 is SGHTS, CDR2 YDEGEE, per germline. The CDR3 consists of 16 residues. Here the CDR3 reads CASSLQSLSSTDTQYF. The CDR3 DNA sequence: TGTGCCAGCAGCTTGCAGTCCCTCTCTAGCACAGATACGCAGTATTTT.

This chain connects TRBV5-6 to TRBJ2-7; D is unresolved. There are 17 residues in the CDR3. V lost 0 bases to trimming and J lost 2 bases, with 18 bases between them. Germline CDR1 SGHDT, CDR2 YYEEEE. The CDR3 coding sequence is TGTGCCAGCAGCTTGGGACACCTAATTAGTGGGCCCTACGAGCAGTACTTC. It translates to CASSLGHLISGPYEQYF.

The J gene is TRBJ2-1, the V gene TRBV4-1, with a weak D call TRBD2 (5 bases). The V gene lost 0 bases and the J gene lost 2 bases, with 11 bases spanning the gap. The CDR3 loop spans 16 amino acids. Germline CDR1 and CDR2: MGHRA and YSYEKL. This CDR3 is CASSQDKGAAYNEQFF. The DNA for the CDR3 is TGCGCCAGCAGCCAAGATAAGGGAGCTGCCTACAATGAGCAGTTCTTC.

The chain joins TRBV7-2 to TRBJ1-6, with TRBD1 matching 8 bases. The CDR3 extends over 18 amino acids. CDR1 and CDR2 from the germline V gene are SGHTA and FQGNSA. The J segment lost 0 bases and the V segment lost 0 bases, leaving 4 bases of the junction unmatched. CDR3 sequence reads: CASSLARGLYSYNSPLHF. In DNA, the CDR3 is TGTGCCAGCAGCTTAGCCAGGGGGCTTTACTCCTATAATTCACCCCTCCACTTT.

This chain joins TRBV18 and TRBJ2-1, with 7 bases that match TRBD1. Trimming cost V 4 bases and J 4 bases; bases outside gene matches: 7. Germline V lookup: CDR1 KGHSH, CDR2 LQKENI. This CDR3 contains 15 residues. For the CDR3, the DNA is TGTGCCAGCTCACGGGACAGCCCGCTTTACAATGAGCAGTTCTTC. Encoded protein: CASSRDSPLYNEQFF.

The CDR3 nucleotides are TGTGCCAGCAGCATCGGGAGCTCCTATAATTCACCCCTCCACTTT. Protein sequence: CASSIGSSYNSPLHF. The V call is TRBV9, the J call TRBJ1-6; no clear D. The CDR3 extends over 15 amino acids. Germline loops: CDR1 SGDLS, CDR2 YYNGEE. The V and J ends lost 4 bases and 0 bases respectively, with 8 bases between them.

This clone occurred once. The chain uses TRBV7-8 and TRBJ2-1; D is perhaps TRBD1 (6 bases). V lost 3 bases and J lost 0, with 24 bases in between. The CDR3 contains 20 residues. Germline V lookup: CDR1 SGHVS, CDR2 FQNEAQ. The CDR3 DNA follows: TGTGCCAGCAGCTTCCTAGGGGCGCTAGTGGGGGCATCCTCCTACAATGAGCAGTTCTTC. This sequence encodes CASSFLGALVGASSYNEQFF.

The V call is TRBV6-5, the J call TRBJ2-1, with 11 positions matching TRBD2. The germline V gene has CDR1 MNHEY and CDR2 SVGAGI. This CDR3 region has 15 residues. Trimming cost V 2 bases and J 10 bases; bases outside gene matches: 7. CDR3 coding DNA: TGTGCCAGCAGTTACGACTTAGCGGGGGGGCCCGAGCAGTTCTTC. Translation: CASSYDLAGGPEQFF.

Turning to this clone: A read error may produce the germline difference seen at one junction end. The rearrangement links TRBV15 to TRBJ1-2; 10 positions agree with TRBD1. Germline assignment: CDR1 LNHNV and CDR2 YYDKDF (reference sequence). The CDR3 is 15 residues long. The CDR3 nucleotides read TGTGCCATCAGCCAGGGGGACAGGGGAAAAGATGGCTACACCTTC. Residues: CAISQGDRGKDGYTF.

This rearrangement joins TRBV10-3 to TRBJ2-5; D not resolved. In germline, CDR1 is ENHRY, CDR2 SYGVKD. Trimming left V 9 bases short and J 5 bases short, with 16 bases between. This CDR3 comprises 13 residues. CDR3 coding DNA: TGTGCCATTGACTCGGGTATTGGGGAGACCCAGTACTTC. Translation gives CAIDSGIGETQYF.

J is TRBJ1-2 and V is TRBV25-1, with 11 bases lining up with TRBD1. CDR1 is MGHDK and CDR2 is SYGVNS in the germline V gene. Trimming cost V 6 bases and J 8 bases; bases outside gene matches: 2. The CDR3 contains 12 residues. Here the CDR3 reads CASRGQGAGYTF. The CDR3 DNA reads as TGTGCCAGCAGAGGACAGGGGGCAGGCTACACCTTC.

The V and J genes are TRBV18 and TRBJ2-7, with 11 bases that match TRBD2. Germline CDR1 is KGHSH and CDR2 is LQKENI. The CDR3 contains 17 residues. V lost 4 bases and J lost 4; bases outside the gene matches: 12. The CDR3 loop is CASSQGLSGRDSYEQYF. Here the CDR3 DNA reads TGTGCCAGCTCACAGGGACTTAGCGGGAGGGACTCGTACGAGCAGTACTTC.

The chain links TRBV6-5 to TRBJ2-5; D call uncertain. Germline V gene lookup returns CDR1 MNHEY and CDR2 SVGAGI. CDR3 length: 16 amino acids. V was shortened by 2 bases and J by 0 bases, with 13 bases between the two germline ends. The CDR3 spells CASSYDRRLYQETQYF. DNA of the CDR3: TGTGCCAGCAGTTACGATCGGCGGCTGTACCAAGAGACCCAGTACTTC.

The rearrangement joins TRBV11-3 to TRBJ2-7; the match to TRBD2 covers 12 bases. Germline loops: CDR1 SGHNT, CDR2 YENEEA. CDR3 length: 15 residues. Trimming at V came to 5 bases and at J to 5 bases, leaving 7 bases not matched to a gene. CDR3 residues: CASSPTGLAGHEQYF. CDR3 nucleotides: TGTGCCAGCAGCCCCACGGGACTAGCGGGTCACGAGCAGTACTTC. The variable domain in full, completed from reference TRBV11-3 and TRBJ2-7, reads EAGVVQSPRYKIIEKKQPVAFWCNPISGHNTLYWYLQNLGQGPELLIRYENEEAVDDSQLPKDRFSAERLKGVDSTLKIQPAELGDSAVYLCASSPTGLAGHEQYFGPGTRLTVT.

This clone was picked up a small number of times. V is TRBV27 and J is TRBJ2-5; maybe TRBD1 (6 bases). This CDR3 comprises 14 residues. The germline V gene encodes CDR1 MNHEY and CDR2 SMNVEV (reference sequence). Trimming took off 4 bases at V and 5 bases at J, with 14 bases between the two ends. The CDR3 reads CASSYLGQRETQYF. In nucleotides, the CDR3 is TGTGCCAGCAGTTACCTGGGACAACGGGAGACCCAGTACTTC.

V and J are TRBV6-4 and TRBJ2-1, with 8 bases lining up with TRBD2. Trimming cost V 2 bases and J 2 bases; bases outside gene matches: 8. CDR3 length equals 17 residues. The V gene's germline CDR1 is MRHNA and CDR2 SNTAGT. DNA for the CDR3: TGTGCCAGCAGTGACGTGGGCGGGAGGCCCCCCTACAATGAGCAGTTCTTC. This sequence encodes CASSDVGGRPPYNEQFF.

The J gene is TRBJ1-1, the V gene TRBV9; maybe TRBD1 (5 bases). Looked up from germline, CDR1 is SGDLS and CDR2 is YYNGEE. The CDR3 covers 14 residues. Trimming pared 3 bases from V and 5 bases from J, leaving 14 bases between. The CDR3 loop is CASSAGLRVTEAFF. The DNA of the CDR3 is TGTGCCAGCAGCGCGGGTCTCAGGGTTACTGAAGCTTTCTTT.

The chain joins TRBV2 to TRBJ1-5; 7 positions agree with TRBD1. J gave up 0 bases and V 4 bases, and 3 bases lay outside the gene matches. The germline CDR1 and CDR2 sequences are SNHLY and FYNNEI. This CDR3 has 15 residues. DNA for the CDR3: TGTGCCAGCAGTGGGACAGGACCTAGCAATCAGCCCCAGCATTTT. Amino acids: CASSGTGPSNQPQHF. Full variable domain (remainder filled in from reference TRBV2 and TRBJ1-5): EPEVTQTPSHQVTQMGQEVILRCVPISNHLYFYWYRQILGQKVEFLVSFYNNEISEKSEIFDDQFSVERPDGSNFTLKIRSTKLEDSAMYFCASSGTGPSNQPQHFGDGTRLSIL.

CDR3 nucleotides: TGTGCCAGCAGGGACAGGAGCTCCTATAATTCACCCCTCCACTTT. Protein sequence: CASRDRSSYNSPLHF. V usage is TRBV11-2 and J usage is TRBJ1-6, with 7 bases matching TRBD1. Trimming cost V 6 bases and J 0 bases; bases outside gene matches: 2. The CDR3 is made up of 15 amino acids. Looked up from germline, CDR1 is SGHAT and CDR2 is FQNNGV.

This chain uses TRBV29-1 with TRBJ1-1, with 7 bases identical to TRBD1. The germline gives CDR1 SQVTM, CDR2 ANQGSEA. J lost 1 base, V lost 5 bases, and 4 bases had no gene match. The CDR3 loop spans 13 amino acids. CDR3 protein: CSVQGQQNTEAFF. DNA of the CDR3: TGCAGCGTTCAGGGACAGCAGAACACTGAAGCTTTCTTT.

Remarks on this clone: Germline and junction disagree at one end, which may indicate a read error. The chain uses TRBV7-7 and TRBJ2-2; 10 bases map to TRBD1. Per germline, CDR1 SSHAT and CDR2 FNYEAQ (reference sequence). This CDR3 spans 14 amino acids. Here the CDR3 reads CASSPGQGSGELFF. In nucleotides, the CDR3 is TGTGCTAGCAGCCCGGGACAGGGGTCCGGGGAGCTGTTTTTT.

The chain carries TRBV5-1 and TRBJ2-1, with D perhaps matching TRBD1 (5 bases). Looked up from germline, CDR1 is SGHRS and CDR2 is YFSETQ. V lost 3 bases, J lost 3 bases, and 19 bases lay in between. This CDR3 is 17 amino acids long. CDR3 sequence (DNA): TGCGCCAGCAGCTCGGAAGTCAGGTCAAGGGGCTACAATGAGCAGTTCTTC. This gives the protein CASSSEVRSRGYNEQFF.

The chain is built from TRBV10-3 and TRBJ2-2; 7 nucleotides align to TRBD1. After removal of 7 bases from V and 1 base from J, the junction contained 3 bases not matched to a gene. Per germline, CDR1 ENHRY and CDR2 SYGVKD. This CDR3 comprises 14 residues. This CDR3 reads CAITGQVNTGELFF. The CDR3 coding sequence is TGTGCCATCACAGGACAGGTGAACACCGGGGAGCTGTTTTTT.

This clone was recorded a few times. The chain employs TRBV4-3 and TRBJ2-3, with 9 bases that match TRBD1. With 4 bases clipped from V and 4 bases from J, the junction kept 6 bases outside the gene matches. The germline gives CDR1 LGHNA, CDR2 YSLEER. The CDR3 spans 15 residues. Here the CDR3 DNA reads TGCGCCAGCAGCCTACAGGGGGCTGAGGCAGATACGCAGTATTTT. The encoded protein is CASSLQGAEADTQYF.

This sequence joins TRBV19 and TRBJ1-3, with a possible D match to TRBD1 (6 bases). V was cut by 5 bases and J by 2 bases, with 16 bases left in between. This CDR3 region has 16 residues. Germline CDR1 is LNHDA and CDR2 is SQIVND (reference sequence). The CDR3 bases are TGTGCCAGTAGTCCCTCACAGGGAAGGGCTGGAAACACCATATATTTT. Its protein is CASSPSQGRAGNTIYF.